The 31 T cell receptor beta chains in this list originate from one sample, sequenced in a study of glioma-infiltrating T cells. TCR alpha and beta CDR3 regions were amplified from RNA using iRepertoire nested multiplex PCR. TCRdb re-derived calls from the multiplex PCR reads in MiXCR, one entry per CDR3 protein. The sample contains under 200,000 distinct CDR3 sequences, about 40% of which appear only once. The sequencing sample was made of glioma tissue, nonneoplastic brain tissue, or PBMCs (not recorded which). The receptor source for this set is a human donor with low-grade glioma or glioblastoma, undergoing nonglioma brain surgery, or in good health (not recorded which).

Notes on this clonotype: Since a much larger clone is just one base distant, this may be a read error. This CDR3 is CASSPLSSSYNKQFF. DNA of the CDR3: TGTGCCAGCAGCCCCCTCTCGAGCTCCTACAATAAGCAGTTCTTC. The chain links TRBV7-2 to TRBJ2-1; D gene uncertain. This CDR3 is built from 15 residues. CDR1 is SGHTA and CDR2 is FQGNSA in the germline V gene.

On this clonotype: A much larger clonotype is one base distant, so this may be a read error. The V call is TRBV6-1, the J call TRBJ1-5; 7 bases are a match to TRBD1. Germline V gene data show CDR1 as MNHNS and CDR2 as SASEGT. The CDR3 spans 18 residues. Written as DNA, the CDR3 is TGTGCCATCAGTGAGTCGACGGTGGCAGGGGGAATTAATAAGCCCCAGCATTTT. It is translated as CAISESTVAGGINKPQHF.

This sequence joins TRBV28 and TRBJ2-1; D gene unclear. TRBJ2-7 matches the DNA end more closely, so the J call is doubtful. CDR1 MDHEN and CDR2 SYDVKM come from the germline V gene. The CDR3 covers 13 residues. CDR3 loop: CASPGSLIYEQYF. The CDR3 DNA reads TGTGCCAGCCCCGGTTCCCTGATCTACGAGCAGTACTTC.

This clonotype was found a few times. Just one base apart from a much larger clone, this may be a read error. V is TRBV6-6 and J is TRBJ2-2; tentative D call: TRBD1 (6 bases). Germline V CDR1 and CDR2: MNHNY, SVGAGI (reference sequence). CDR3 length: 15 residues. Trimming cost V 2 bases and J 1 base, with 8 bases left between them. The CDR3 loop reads CASSYTGQNTGELFF. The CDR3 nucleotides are TGTGCCAGCAGTTACACGGGACAGAACACCGGGGAGCTGTTTTTT.

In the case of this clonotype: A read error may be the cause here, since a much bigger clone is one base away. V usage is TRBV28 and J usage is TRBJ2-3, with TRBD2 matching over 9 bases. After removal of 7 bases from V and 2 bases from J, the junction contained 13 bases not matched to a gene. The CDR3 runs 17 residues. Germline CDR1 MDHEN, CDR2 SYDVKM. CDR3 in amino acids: CASKPRLADSDTDTQYF. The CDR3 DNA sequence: TGTGCCAGCAAGCCGAGACTAGCGGATTCAGACACAGATACGCAGTATTTT.

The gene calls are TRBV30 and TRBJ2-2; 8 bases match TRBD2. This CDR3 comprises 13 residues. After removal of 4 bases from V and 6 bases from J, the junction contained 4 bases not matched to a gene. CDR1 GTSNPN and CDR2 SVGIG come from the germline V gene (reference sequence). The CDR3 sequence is CAWTPGGPGELFF. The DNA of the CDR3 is TGTGCCTGGACCCCGGGAGGGCCCGGGGAGCTGTTTTTT. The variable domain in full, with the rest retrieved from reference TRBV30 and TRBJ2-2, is SQTIHQWPATLVQPVGSPLSLECTVEGTSNPNLYWYRQAAGRGLQLLFYSVGIGQISSEVPQNLSASRPQDRQFILSSKKLLLSDSGFYLCAWTPGGPGELFFGEGSRLTVL.

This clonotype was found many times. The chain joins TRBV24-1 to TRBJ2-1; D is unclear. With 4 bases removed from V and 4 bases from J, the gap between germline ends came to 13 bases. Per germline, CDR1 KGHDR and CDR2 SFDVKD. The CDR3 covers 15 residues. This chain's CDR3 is CATSDPRTAYNEQFF. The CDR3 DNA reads TGTGCCACCAGTGACCCTAGGACGGCTTACAATGAGCAGTTCTTC.

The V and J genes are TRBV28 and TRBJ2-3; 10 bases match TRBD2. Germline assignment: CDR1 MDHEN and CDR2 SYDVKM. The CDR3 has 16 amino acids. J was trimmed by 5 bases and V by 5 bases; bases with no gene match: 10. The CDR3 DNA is TGTGCCAGCAGTCTCCGGACTAGCGGAATCAAAGATACGCAGTATTTT. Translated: CASSLRTSGIKDTQYF.

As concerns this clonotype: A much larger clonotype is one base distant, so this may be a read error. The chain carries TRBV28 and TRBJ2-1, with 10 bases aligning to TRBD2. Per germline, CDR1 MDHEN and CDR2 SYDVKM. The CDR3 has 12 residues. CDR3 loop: CDSSGSMDEQFF. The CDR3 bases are TGTGACTCTAGCGGGAGCATGGATGAGCAGTTCTTC. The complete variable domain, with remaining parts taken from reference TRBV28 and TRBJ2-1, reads DVKVTQSSRYLVKRTGEKVFLECVQDMDHENMFWYRQDPGLGLRLIYFSYDVKMKEKGDIPEGYSVSREKKERFSLILESASTNQTSMYLCDSSGSMDEQFFGPGTRLTVL.

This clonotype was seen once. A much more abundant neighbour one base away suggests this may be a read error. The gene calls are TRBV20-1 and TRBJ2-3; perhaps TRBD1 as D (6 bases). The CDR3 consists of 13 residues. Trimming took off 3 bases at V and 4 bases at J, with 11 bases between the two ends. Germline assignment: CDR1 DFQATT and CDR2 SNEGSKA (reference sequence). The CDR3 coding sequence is TGCAGTGCTAGGCACAGGGATGCAGATACGCAGTATTTT. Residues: CSARHRDADTQYF.

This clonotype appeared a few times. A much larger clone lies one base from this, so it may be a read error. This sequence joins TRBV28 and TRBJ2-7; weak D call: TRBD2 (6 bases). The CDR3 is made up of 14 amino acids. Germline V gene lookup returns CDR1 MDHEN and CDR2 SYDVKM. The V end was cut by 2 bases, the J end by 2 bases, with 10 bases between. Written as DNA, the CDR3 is TGTGCCAGCAGTTTAGGAGGGACCACCTACGAGCAGTACTTC. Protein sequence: CASSLGGTTYEQYF.

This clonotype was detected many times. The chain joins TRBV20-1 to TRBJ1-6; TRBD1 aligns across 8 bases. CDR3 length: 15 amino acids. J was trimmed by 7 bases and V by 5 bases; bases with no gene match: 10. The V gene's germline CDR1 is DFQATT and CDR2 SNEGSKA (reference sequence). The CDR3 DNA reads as TGCAGTGCTGTAGGACAGGGTCCCCAAAATTCACCCCTCCACTTT. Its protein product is CSAVGQGPQNSPLHF.

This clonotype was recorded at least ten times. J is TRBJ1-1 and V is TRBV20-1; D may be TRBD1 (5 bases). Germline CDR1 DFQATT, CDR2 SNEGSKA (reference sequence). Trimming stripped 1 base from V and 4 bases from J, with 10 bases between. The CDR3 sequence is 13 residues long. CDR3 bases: TGCAGTGCTAGAGGTGGGGGGTTCACTGAAGCTTTCTTT. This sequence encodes CSARGGGFTEAFF.

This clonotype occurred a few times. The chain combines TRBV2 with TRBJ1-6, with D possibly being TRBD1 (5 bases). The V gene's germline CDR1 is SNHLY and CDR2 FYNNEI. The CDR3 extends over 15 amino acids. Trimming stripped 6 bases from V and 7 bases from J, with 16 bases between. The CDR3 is CASRSPGTANSPLHF. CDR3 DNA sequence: TGTGCCAGCAGATCCCCCGGGACTGCGAATTCACCCCTCCACTTT.

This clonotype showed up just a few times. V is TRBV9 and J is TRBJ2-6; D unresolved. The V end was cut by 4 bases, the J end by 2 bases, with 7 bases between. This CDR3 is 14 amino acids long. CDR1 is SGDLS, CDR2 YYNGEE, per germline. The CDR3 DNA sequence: TGTGCCAGCAGCCCCCCCGCTGGGGCCAACGTCCTGACTTTC. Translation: CASSPPAGANVLTF.

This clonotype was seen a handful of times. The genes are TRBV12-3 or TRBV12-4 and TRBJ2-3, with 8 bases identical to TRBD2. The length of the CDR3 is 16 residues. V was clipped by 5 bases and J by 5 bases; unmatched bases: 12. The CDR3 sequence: CASSPAGGVEGDTQYF. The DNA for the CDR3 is TGTGCCAGCAGTCCCGCGGGGGGCGTTGAAGGAGATACGCAGTATTTT.

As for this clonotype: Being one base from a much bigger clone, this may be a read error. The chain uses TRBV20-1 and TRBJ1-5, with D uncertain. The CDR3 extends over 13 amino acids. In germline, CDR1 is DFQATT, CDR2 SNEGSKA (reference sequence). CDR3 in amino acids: CSASKGSRQPHHF. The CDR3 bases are TGCAGTGCTAGTAAGGGCAGCCGCCAGCCCCATCATTTT.

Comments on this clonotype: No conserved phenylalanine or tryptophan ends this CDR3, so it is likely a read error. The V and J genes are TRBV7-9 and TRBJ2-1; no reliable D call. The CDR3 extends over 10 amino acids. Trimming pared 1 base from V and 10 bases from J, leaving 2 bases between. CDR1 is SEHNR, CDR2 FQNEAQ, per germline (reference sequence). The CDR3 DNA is TGTGCCAGCAGCTTAGACGAGCAGTTCTCC. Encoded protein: CASSLDEQFS.

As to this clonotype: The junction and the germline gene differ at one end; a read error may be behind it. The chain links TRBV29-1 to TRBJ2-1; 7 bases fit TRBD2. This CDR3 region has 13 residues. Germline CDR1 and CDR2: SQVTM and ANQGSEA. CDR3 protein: CSALTSYGNEQSF. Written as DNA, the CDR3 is TGCAGCGCCCTGACTAGCTATGGAAATGAGCAGTCCTTC.

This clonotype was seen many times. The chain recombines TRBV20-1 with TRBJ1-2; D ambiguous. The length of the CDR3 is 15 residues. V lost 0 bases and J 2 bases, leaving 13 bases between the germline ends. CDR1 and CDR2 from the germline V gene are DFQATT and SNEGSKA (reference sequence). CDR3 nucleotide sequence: TGCAGTGCTAGAGATCACGGACCCTCAAACTATGGCTACACCTTC. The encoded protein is CSARDHGPSNYGYTF.

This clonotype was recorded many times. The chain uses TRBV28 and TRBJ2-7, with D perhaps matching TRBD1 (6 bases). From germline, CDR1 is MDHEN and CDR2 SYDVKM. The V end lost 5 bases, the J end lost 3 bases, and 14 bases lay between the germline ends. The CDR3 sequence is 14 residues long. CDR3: CASSTPGTIYEQYF. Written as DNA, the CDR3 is TGTGCCAGCAGTACTCCCGGGACAATCTACGAGCAGTACTTC.

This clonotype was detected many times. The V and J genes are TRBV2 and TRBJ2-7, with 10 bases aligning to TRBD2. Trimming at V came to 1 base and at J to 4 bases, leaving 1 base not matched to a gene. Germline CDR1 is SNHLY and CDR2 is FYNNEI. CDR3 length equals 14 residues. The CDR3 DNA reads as TGTGCCAGCAGTGAAGGGACTAGCGGTTACGAGCAGTACTTC. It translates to CASSEGTSGYEQYF.

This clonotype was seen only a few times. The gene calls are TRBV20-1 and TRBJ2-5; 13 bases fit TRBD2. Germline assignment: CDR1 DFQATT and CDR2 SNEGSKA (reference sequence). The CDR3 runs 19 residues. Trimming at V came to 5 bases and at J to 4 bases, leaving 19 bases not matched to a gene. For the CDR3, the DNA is TGCAGTGCTGGCAGGGCAATAGGACTAGCGGGAGTTTTCGGAGAGACCCAGTACTTC. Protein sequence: CSAGRAIGLAGVFGETQYF.

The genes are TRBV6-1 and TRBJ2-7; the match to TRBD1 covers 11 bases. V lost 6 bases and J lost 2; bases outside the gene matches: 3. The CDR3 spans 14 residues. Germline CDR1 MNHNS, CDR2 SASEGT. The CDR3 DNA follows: TGTGCCAGCAGGAAGGACAGGGGGCCCTACGAGCAGTACTTC. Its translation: CASRKDRGPYEQYF.

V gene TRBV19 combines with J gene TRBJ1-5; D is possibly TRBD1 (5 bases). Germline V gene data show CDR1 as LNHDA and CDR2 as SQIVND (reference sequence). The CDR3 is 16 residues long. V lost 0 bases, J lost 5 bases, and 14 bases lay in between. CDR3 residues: CASSIERGLPDQPQHF. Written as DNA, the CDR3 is TGTGCCAGTAGTATAGAAAGGGGCTTACCAGATCAGCCCCAGCATTTT. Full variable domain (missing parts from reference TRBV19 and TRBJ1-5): DGGITQSPKYLFRKEGQNVTLSCEQNLNHDAMYWYRQDPGQGLRLIYYSQIVNDFQKGDIAEGYSVSREKKESFPLTVTSAQKNPTAFYLCASSIERGLPDQPQHFGDGTRLSIL.

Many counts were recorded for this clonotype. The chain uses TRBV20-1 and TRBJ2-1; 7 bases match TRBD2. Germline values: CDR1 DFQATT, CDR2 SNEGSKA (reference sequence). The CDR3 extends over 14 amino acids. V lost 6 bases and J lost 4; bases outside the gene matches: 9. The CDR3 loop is CSASWGGGYNEQFF. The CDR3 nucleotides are TGCAGTGCCTCATGGGGGGGGGGATACAATGAGCAGTTCTTC.

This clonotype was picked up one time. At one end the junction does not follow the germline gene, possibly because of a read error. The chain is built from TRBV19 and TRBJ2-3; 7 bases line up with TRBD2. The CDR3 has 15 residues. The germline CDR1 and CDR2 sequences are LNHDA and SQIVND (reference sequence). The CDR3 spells CASSITSADTDKQYF. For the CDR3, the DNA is TGTGCCAGTAGTATAACTAGCGCCGACACAGATAAGCAGTATTTT.

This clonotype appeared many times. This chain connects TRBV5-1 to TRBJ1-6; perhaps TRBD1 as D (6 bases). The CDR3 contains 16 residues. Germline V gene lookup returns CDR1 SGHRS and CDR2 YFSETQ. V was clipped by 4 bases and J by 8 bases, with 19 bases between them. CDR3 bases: TGCGCCAGCAGCCGTACCGGGACAAATATGGATTCACCCCTCCACTTT. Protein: CASSRTGTNMDSPLHF.

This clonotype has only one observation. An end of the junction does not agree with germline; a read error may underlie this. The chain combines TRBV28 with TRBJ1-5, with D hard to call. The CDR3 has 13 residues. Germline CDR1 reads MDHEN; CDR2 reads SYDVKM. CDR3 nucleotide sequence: TGTGCCAGCACAATGGGTCCGTATCAGTCCCAGCATTTT. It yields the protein CASTMGPYQSQHF. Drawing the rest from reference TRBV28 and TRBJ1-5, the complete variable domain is DVKVTQSSRYLVKRTGEKVFLECVQDMDHENMFWYRQDPGLGLRLIYFSYDVKMKEKGDIPEGYSVSREKKERFSLILESASTNQTSMYLCASTMGPYQSQHFGDGTRLSIL.

This CDR3 is CATSGSQWATTEAFF. CDR3 sequence (DNA): TGTGCCACCAGCGGCAGCCAGTGGGCCACCACTGAAGCTTTCTTT. This chain connects TRBV15 to TRBJ1-1; D is uncertain. The germline CDR1 and CDR2 sequences are LNHNV and YYDKDF (reference sequence). The CDR3 spans 15 residues. Trimming took off 5 bases at V and 4 bases at J, with 17 bases between the two ends.

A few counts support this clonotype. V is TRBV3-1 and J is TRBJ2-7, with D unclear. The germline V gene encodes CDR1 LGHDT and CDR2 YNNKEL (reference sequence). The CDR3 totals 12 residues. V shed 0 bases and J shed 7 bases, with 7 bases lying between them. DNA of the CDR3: TGTGCCAGCAGCCAAGACCAGAGGGAGCAGTACTTC. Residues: CASSQDQREQYF.